The clone carrying this TCR beta chain was recorded a few times. Antigen: not known. TCRdb processed the RT-PCR reads anew with MiXCR; each CDR3 protein has one entry. The data contain about 780,000 distinct CDR3 sequences, approximately 17% of them seen just once; the ten biggest clones take up approximately 11%. Germline values: CDR1 SGHTS, CDR2 YDEGEE. CDR3 size: 13 residues. Trimming left V 9 bases short and J 0 bases short, with 11 bases between. This entry is derived from a study of response to subunit inactivated influenza vaccine. Notes on the study in general: Few additional T cells are recruited per seasonal influenza vaccination, authors suggested.

Material: PBMCs from blood, obtained 5 to 6 days after vaccination. V is TRBV5-8 and J is TRBJ2-3; D not certain. This sequence originates from a man in his forties or fifties who received an inactivated influenza vaccine. DNA for the CDR3: TGTGCCAACCTACTGGGGAGCACAGATACGCAGTATTTT. Translated: CANLLGSTDTQYF.